This T cell receptor (beta chain) was sequenced for a study of ipilimumab plus nivolumab after autologous stem cell transplantation. Assay used: immunoSEQ multiplex PCR; TCRdb lists only in-frame clones, some missing. The sample holds about 23,000 clones; roughly 69% are singletons and the top ten take around 25%. CDR1 and CDR2 (germline): SGDLS, YYNGEE. The CDR3 has 11 residues. V was shortened by 6 bases and J by 1 base, with 1 base between the two germline ends. This clone came up a few times. This rearrangement joins TRBV9 to TRBJ2-2; D unresolved. This sequence was found in a male donor with diffuse large B-cell lymphoma. The sample was PBMCs, taken in a trial of ipilimumab plus nivolumab as post-transplant consolidation. CDR3 nucleotides: TGTGCCAGCAAGAACACCGGGGAGCTGTTTTTT. Its protein product is CASKNTGELFF.